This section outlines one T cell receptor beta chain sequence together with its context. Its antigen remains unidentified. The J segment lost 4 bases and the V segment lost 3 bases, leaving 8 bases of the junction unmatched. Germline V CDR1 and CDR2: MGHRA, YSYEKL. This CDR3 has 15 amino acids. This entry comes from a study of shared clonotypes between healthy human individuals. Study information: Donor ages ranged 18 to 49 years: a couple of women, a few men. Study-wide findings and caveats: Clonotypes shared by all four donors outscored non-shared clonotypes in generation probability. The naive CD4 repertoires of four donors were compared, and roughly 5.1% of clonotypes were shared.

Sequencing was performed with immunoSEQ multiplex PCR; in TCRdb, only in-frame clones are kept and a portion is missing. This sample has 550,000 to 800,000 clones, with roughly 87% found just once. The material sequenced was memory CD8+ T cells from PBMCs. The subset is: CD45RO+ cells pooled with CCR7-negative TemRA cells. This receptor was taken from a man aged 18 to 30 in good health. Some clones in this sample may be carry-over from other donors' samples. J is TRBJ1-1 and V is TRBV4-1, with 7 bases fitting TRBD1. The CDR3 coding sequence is TGCGCCAGCAGCCACCCTACAGGGGCGCTCACTGAAGCTTTCTTT. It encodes CASSHPTGALTEAFF.